The 16 T cell receptor beta chains presented below share a single source sample, sequenced in a study of T cells after yellow fever vaccination. TCRdb ran MiXCR on the 5' RACE reads and lists one entry per CDR3 protein. Of 250,000 to 400,000 distinct CDR3 sequences detected, 4.1% appear once; the ten largest clones hold around 23%. Sequencing was performed on PBMCs, taken 5 days after the yellow fever booster vaccination. These receptors came from a man aged 18 to 35 who received the YFV17D yellow fever vaccine.

V usage is TRBV10-2 and J usage is TRBJ2-7; 9 nucleotides match TRBD1. The V gene's germline CDR1 is WSHSY and CDR2 SAAADI. The ends lost 0 bases at V and 6 bases at J; junction bases unmatched: 12. The CDR3 is 17 amino acids. CDR3 nucleotide sequence: TGCGCCAGCAGTGAGTCGAGTTGGGGGACAGGGAGGAGCGAGCAGTACTTC. Translation: CASSESSWGTGRSEQYF.

This clonotype was counted at least ten times. The chain carries TRBV29-1 and TRBJ2-5; D is undetermined. Trimming stripped 4 bases from V and 1 base from J, with 1 base between. The CDR3 covers 10 residues. Germline-derived CDR1 and CDR2 are SQVTM and ANQGSEA. The CDR3 sequence is CSVGQETQYF. CDR3 DNA sequence: TGCAGCGTTGGCCAAGAGACCCAGTACTTC.

This clonotype was detected ten times or more. The chain uses TRBV20-1 and TRBJ2-1; D is perhaps TRBD1 (6 bases). CDR1 is DFQATT, CDR2 SNEGSKA, per germline (reference sequence). The CDR3 extends over 12 amino acids. V dropped 3 bases and J dropped 4 bases, with 7 bases sitting between them. The CDR3 DNA reads TGCAGTGCTAGGAGGGGGTACAATGAGCAGTTCTTC. Amino acid sequence: CSARRGYNEQFF.

Only a few counts were recorded for this clonotype. The chain couples TRBV30 to TRBJ2-5; D remains ambiguous. With 0 bases removed from V and 5 bases from J, the gap between germline ends came to 10 bases. CDR1 is GTSNPN and CDR2 is SVGIG in the germline V gene (reference sequence). The CDR3 totals 13 residues. The CDR3 bases are TGTGCCTGGAGTGTGCGGCTCCGGGAGACCCAGTACTTC. Protein: CAWSVRLRETQYF.

This chain joins TRBV2 and TRBJ2-5; 7 bases are shared with TRBD2. Germline values: CDR1 SNHLY, CDR2 FYNNEI. CDR3 size: 13 residues. Trimming cost V 8 bases and J 2 bases; bases outside gene matches: 5. In DNA form, the CDR3 reads TGTGCCAGCTCTGACGGGGGGCAAGAGACCCAGTACTTC. Its protein is CASSDGGQETQYF.

V usage is TRBV18 and J usage is TRBJ2-2; D may be TRBD2 (6 bases). Germline V gene data show CDR1 as KGHSH and CDR2 as LQKENI. V was cut by 8 bases and J by 1 base, with 23 bases left in between. CDR3 length equals 18 residues. CDR3 loop: CASAADLGGILNTGELFF. The CDR3 nucleotides are TGTGCCAGCGCCGCGGATTTAGGCGGGATTCTGAACACCGGGGAGCTGTTTTTT.

This clonotype was seen at least ten times. This chain uses TRBV5-1 with TRBJ2-2; 11 bases agree with TRBD2. CDR1 is SGHRS and CDR2 is YFSETQ in the germline V gene. The V segment lost 4 bases and the J segment 3 bases; nucleotides outside the gene matches: 5. This CDR3 comprises 16 residues. The CDR3, as DNA: TGCGCCAGCAGCCCCCGGACTAGCGGGTACACCGGGGAGCTGTTTTTT. Its translation: CASSPRTSGYTGELFF.

This clonotype turned up a few times. The chain combines TRBV27 with TRBJ2-3; the D gene is possibly TRBD2 (5 bases). Trimming pared 2 bases from V and 2 bases from J, leaving 8 bases between. The CDR3 has 14 amino acids. Looked up from germline, CDR1 is MNHEY and CDR2 is SMNVEV (reference sequence). CDR3 protein: CASSLRTYTDTQYF. As DNA, the CDR3 is TGTGCCAGCAGTTTAAGGACTTACACAGATACGCAGTATTTT.

The sample holds a few counts of this clonotype. DNA for the CDR3: TGTGCCAGCAGCCGAAACACAGGGGGTTCCTACGAGCAGTACTTC. Encoded protein: CASSRNTGGSYEQYF. V is TRBV7-9 and J is TRBJ2-7, with 8 bases aligning to TRBD1. V was clipped by 5 bases and J by 1 base; unmatched bases: 7. From germline, CDR1 is SEHNR and CDR2 FQNEAQ (reference sequence). There are 15 residues in the CDR3.

This clonotype was picked up many times. The chain recombines TRBV5-8 with TRBJ1-1; unclear D gene. The CDR3 spans 14 residues. Germline CDR1 is SGHTS and CDR2 is YDEGEE. Trimming stripped 2 bases from V and 4 bases from J, with 12 bases between. CDR3 region: CASSFSGVVTEAFF. CDR3 sequence (DNA): TGTGCCAGCAGCTTTTCCGGGGTTGTCACTGAAGCTTTCTTT.

This clonotype was seen only a few times. The genes are TRBV7-2 and TRBJ1-5; weak D call: TRBD1 (6 bases). The germline gives CDR1 SGHTA, CDR2 FQGNSA. Trimming took 5 bases from V and 7 from J, leaving 18 bases between them. This CDR3 region has 15 residues. CDR3 coding DNA: TGTGCCAGCAGCCCCAGCGCAGGGCAGGGGCAGCCCCAGCATTTT. Amino acid sequence: CASSPSAGQGQPQHF.

This clonotype showed up many times. This chain joins TRBV7-6 and TRBJ1-4; no clear D gene. Trimming pared 2 bases from V and 0 bases from J, leaving 4 bases between. The CDR3 covers 14 residues. Germline CDR1 is SGHVS and CDR2 is FNYEAQ. The CDR3 protein is CASSLQPTNEKLFF. In DNA form, the CDR3 reads TGTGCCAGCAGCTTACAGCCAACTAATGAAAAACTGTTTTTT.

This clonotype was seen ten or more times. The chain uses TRBV5-1 and TRBJ2-2; 10 bases are shared with TRBD2. The length of the CDR3 is 16 residues. Germline-derived CDR1 and CDR2 are SGHRS and YFSETQ. Unmatched junction bases numbered 5, after V lost 1 base and J lost 5 bases. The CDR3 reads CASSLLLAGSTGELFF. CDR3 bases: TGCGCCAGCAGCTTGCTACTAGCGGGGTCTACCGGGGAGCTGTTTTTT.

This clonotype showed up many times. The CDR3 is CASRRLAGSTNTGELFF. CDR3 nucleotides: TGTGCCAGCAGACGACTAGCGGGGAGCACGAACACCGGGGAGCTGTTTTTT. V usage is TRBV11-2 and J usage is TRBJ2-2; 11 bases fit TRBD2. J lost 0 bases, V lost 6 bases, and 6 bases had no gene match. The germline V gene encodes CDR1 SGHAT and CDR2 FQNNGV. This CDR3 is built from 17 residues.

In its sample, this clonotype was seen a few times. V is TRBV5-1 and J is TRBJ1-1, with D perhaps TRBD1 (6 bases). This CDR3 comprises 15 residues. Germline CDR1 is SGHRS and CDR2 is YFSETQ. V lost 1 base to trimming and J lost 4 bases, with 14 bases between them. CDR3: CASSLHPQGSTEAFF. The DNA for the CDR3 is TGCGCCAGCAGCTTGCATCCACAGGGTAGCACTGAAGCTTTCTTT.

The table lists this clonotype with a few counts. The J gene is TRBJ1-4, the V gene TRBV18; unclear D gene. The CDR3 sequence is 15 residues long. With 3 bases removed from V and 6 bases from J, the gap between germline ends came to 14 bases. CDR1 is KGHSH and CDR2 is LQKENI in the germline V gene. CDR3 loop: CASSPGQGGYEKLFF. CDR3 nucleotides: TGTGCCAGCTCACCGGGTCAAGGAGGGTATGAAAAACTGTTTTTT.